Listed below are T cell receptor beta chains from one sample, sequenced in a study of blood T cell repertoires in COVID-19. Clones were sequenced by immunoSEQ multiplex PCR, and TCRdb holds only the in-frame ones, with some missing. The table has tens of thousands of clones, approximately 89% seen once. The sequencing sample was made of peripheral blood. The receptors derive from a man aged 50-59 years with acute or convalescent COVID-19. CDR3s include the opening cysteine and the closing phenylalanine or tryptophan. The order of the fields is D gene, V gene, clone size, J gene, CDR3 protein, CDR3 DNA. The D gene is left open where the match is weak. Size tells how often a clone was seen (once, few, many) or the class of an expanded clone, and some rows leave it out.

-	TRBV30	-	TRBJ1-1	CASSPDEYTEAFF	TGTGCCTCTTCCCCCGATGAGTACACTGAAGCTTTCTTT
TRBD1	TRBV5-1	few	TRBJ1-2	CASSLGQTDGYTF	TGCGCCAGCAGCCTGGGACAGACGGATGGCTACACCTTC
-	TRBV6-5	few	TRBJ1-6	CASRAASSYNSPLHF	TGTGCCAGCAGGGCGGCTAGCTCCTATAATTCACCCCTCCACTTT
TRBD2	TRBV4-1	-	TRBJ2-3	CASSQDSLLAGGADTQYF	TGCGCCAGCAGCCAAGATTCCCTCCTAGCGGGAGGGGCAGATACGCAGTATTTT
TRBD1	TRBV19	-	TRBJ2-3	CASRDRGTDTQYF	TGTGCCAGTAGGGACAGGGGAACAGATACGCAGTATTTT
TRBD2	TRBV11-1	-	TRBJ2-3	CASSPGLAGDTQYF	TGTGCCAGCAGCCCCGGACTAGCGGGAGATACGCAGTATTTT
-	TRBV6-5	-	TRBJ2-5	CASSLEETQYF	TGTGCCAGCAGCCTCGAGGAGACCCAGTACTTC
-	TRBV6-2/TRBV6-3	-	TRBJ2-3	CASSYYAGASTDTQYF	TGTGCCAGCAGTTACTACGCGGGGGCCTCCACAGATACGCAGTATTTT
TRBD2	TRBV5-5	-	TRBJ2-5	CASSSTSTPLRETQYF	TGTGCCAGCAGCTCGACTAGCACCCCACTCCGGGAGACCCAGTACTTC
-	TRBV6-1	once	TRBJ2-7	CASSEVGTLSSYEQYF	TGTGCCAGCAGTGAAGTCGGGACACTAAGCTCCTACGAGCAGTACTTC
-	TRBV27	-	TRBJ1-5	CASSLSFYSNQPQHF	TGTGCCAGCAGCTTAAGTTTCTATAGCAATCAGCCCCAGCATTTT
TRBD2	TRBV20-1	-	TRBJ2-1	CSASVRIAGELNEQFF	TGCAGTGCTAGTGTCCGGATAGCGGGAGAGCTGAATGAGCAGTTCTTC
-	TRBV2	-	TRBJ2-1	CASSEADRIPQQFF	TGTGCCAGCAGTGAAGCCGACAGAATTCCCCAGCAGTTCTTC
-	TRBV28	once	TRBJ2-2	CASSFRIGELFF	TGTGCCAGCAGTTTCAGAATCGGGGAGCTGTTTTTT
-	TRBV4-1	-	TRBJ2-1	CASSHPSRANEQFF	TGCGCCAGCAGCCATCCCTCACGAGCCAATGAGCAGTTCTTC
TRBD1	TRBV4-1	few	TRBJ1-2	CASSQPGGPRQGYTF	TGCGCCAGCAGCCAGCCAGGGGGTCCCCGGCAAGGCTACACCTTC
TRBD2	TRBV11-3	-	TRBJ2-1	CASSLGASGSYEQFF	TGTGCCAGCAGCTTAGGGGCTAGCGGGAGTTACGAGCAGTTCTTC
TRBD1	TRBV12-5	once	TRBJ1-1	CASGLGQGKAFF	TGTGCTAGTGGTTTGGGACAGGGGAAAGCTTTCTTT
TRBD2	TRBV19	once	TRBJ2-7	CASSPYSGSSAQYF	TGTGCCAGTAGTCCCTATAGCGGGAGTTCCGCGCAGTACTTC
TRBD1	TRBV6-5	-	TRBJ2-7	CASSRRDRSYEQYF	TGTGCCAGCAGTCGCCGGGACAGGTCCTACGAGCAGTACTTC
-	TRBV21-1	-	TRBJ2-7	CASSNRQGSLENEQYF	TGTGCCAGCAGCAATCGACAGGGCAGTCTCGAAAACGAGCAGTACTTC
-	TRBV14	once	TRBJ2-2	CASSQRVNTGELFF	TGTGCCAGCAGCCAGAGGGTGAACACCGGGGAGCTGTTTTTT
TRBD1	TRBV28	-	TRBJ1-5	CASTMPPAGGKPQHF	TGTGCCAGCACCATGCCCCCAGCAGGGGGCAAGCCCCAGCATTTT
-	TRBV5-6	-	TRBJ1-4	CASSPTGSSNEKLFF	TGTGCCAGCAGCCCAACAGGGTCTTCTAATGAAAAACTGTTTTTT
TRBD2	TRBV5-6	-	TRBJ2-1	CASSYSGNSYNEQFF	TGTGCCAGCAGCTACAGCGGGAACTCCTACAATGAGCAGTTCTTC
TRBD2	TRBV2	-	TRBJ2-3	CASYTGGGDTQYF	TGTGCCAGCTACACGGGAGGAGGAGATACGCAGTATTTT
TRBD1	TRBV19	-	TRBJ1-1	CASSIVLGDRELNTEAFF	TGTGCCAGTAGTATAGTTTTGGGGGACAGGGAATTGAACACTGAAGCTTTCTTT
TRBD1	TRBV7-9	-	TRBJ1-2	CASSLGQGGGYTF	TGTGCCAGCAGCTTAGGCCAGGGGGGTGGCTACACCTTC
-	TRBV28	-	TRBJ1-1	CASSRRVRNTEAFF	TGTGCCAGCAGCCGGCGGGTCAGAAACACTGAAGCTTTCTTT
TRBD1	TRBV19	-	TRBJ1-1	CASSTGTGLMNTEAFF	TGTGCCAGTAGTACCGGGACAGGGCTCATGAACACTGAAGCTTTCTTT
-	TRBV2	-	TRBJ2-1	CASSVSLREQFF	TGTGCCAGCAGTGTTAGCCTTAGGGAGCAGTTCTTC
-	TRBV19	-	TRBJ1-3	CASSRGEAGNTIYF	TGTGCCAGTAGTAGGGGCGAAGCCGGAAACACCATATATTTT
TRBD2	TRBV4-1	-	TRBJ2-3	CASSQEAGGTDTQYF	TGCGCCAGCAGCCAAGAGGCGGGGGGCACAGATACGCAGTATTTT
TRBD1	TRBV2	-	TRBJ1-6	CASSADRGSPLHF	TGTGCCAGCAGCGCCGACAGGGGCTCACCCCTCCACTTT
TRBD1	TRBV7-8	-	TRBJ2-3	CASSSRTGTRVRDTQYF	TGTGCCAGCAGCTCGAGGACAGGGACGAGGGTGCGAGATACGCAGTATTTT
-	TRBV5-6	-	TRBJ1-6	CASSLQGIESPLHF	TGTGCCAGCAGTCTACAGGGAATAGAATCACCCCTCCACTTT
TRBD1	TRBV27	-	TRBJ2-7	CASSSTGGEDYEQYF	TGTGCCAGCAGTTCGACAGGGGGCGAGGATTACGAGCAGTACTTC
-	TRBV5-6	-	TRBJ1-2	CASSLVSGDSYYGYTF	TGTGCCAGCAGCTTGGTTTCAGGCGACAGCTACTATGGCTACACCTTC
-	TRBV27	-	TRBJ2-7	CASSLSGSYYEQYF	TGTGCCAGCAGTTTATCGGGCAGTTACTACGAGCAGTACTTC
-	TRBV15	-	TRBJ2-5	CATSVRPGGVETQYF	TGTGCCACCAGCGTACGCCCTGGAGGGGTAGAGACCCAGTACTTC
TRBD1	TRBV6-1	-	TRBJ2-3	CASSEGDRDDDTQYF	TGTGCCAGCAGTGAAGGGGACAGGGACGATGATACGCAGTATTTT
-	TRBV5-5	-	TRBJ2-7	CASSLAGVGYGQYF	TGTGCCAGCAGCTTGGCGGGAGTGGGGTACGGGCAGTACTTC
-	TRBV3-1/TRBV3-2	-	TRBJ1-2	CASSSPTGGYTF	TGTGCCAGCAGCTCCCCGACGGGGGGCTACACCTTC
-	TRBV24-1	-	TRBJ2-1	CATSDAGVARGNEQFF	TGTGCCACCAGTGATGCGGGCGTGGCTAGAGGCAATGAGCAGTTCTTC
-	TRBV2	few	TRBJ2-7	CASVFSGISYEQYF	TGTGCCAGCGTGTTTTCAGGGATCTCCTACGAGCAGTACTTC
-	TRBV7-3	-	TRBJ1-1	CASSPNPGYAEAFF	TGTGCCAGCAGCCCAAATCCGGGGTACGCTGAAGCTTTCTTT
TRBD1	TRBV5-1	few	TRBJ2-2	CASSFSVGQGATGELFF	TGCGCCAGCAGCTTTTCAGTAGGACAGGGGGCCACCGGGGAGCTGTTTTTT
TRBD1	TRBV4-1	-	TRBJ1-3	CASSHHARQGFRDTIYF	TGCGCCAGCAGCCATCACGCTAGACAGGGTTTTAGAGACACCATATATTTT
TRBD1	TRBV28	-	TRBJ2-6	CASSSMTGRVSGANVLTF	TGTGCCAGCAGCTCCATGACAGGGCGCGTCTCTGGGGCCAACGTCCTGACTTTC
-	TRBV7-3	-	TRBJ2-1	CASSNGVGDEQFF	TGTGCCAGCAGCAACGGAGTAGGGGATGAGCAGTTCTTC
-	TRBV29-1	-	TRBJ1-4	CSVRPWEGEKLFF	TGCAGCGTTCGGCCATGGGAGGGGGAAAAACTGTTTTTT